This TCR beta chain emerged from a study of blood T cell repertoires in COVID-19. Method: immunoSEQ multiplex PCR; TCRdb's copy keeps in-frame clones and lacks some. The sample lists a few hundred thousand clones, approximately 87% seen once, with about 1.7% in the top ten. Germline CDR1 MNHEY, CDR2 SMNVEV (reference sequence). Between the trimmed V and J ends, which lost 6 bases and 4 bases, there was a span of 12 bases. This CDR3 region has 14 residues. The clonotype was recovered from a woman between 40 and 50 years old who had recovered from COVID-19. Material for sequencing was PBMCs or T cells enriched from blood (not recorded which). The V gene is TRBV27, the J gene TRBJ1-4; no clear D. The CDR3 loop is CASSTRRDNEKLFF. In nucleotides, the CDR3 is TGTGCCAGCAGCACCAGGCGGGATAATGAAAAACTGTTTTTT.